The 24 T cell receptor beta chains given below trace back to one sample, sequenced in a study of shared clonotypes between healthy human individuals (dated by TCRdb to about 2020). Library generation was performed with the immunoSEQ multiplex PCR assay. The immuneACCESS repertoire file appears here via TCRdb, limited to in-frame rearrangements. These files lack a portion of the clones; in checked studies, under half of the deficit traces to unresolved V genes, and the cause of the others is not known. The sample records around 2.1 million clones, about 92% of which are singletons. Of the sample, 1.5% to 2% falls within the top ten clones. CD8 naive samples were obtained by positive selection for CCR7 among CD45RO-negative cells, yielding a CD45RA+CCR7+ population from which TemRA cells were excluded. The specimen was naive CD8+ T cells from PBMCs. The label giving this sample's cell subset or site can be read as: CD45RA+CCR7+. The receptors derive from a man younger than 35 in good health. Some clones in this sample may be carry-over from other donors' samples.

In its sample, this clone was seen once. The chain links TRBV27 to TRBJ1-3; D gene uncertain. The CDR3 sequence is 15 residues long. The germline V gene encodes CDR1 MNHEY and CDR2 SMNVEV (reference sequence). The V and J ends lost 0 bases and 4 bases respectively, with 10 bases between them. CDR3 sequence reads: CASSLSIGYGNTIYF. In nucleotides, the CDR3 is TGTGCCAGCAGTTTATCGATCGGGTACGGAAACACCATATATTTT.

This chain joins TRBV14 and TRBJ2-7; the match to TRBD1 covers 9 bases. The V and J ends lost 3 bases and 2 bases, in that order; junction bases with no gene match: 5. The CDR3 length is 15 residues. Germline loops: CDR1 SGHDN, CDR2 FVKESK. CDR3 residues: CASSHAGTGTYEQYF. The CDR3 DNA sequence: TGTGCCAGCAGCCACGCCGGGACAGGGACCTACGAGCAGTACTTC.

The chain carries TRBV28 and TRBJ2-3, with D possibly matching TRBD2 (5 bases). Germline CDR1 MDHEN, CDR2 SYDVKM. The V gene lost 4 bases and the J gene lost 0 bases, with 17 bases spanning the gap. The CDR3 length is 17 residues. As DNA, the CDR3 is TGTGCCAGCAGTTCGGGGATTTCACCTACTAGCACAGATACGCAGTATTTT. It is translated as CASSSGISPTSTDTQYF.

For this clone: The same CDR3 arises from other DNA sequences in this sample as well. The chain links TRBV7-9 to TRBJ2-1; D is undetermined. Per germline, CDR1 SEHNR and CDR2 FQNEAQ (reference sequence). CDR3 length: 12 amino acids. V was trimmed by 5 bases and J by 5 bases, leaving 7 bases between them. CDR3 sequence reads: CASSPADNEQFF. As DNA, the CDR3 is TGTGCCAGCAGCCCGGCCGACAATGAGCAGTTCTTC.

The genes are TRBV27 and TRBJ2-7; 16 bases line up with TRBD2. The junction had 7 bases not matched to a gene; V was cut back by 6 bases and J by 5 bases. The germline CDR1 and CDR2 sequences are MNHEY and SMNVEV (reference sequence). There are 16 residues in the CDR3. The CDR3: CASSLGTSGRENEQYF. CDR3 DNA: TGTGCCAGCAGCCTCGGGACTAGCGGGAGGGAAAACGAGCAGTACTTC.

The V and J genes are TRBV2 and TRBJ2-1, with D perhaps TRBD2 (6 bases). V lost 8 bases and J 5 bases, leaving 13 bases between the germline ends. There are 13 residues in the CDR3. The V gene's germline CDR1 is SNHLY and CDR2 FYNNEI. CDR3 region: CASWAGFDNEQFF. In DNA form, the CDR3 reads TGTGCCAGCTGGGCGGGATTTGACAATGAGCAGTTCTTC.

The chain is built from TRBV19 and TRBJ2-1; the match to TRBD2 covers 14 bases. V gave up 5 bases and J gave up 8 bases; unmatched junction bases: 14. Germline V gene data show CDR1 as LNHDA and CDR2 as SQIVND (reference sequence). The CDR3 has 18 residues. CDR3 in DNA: TGTGCCAGTAGTTTGTGGCAACCGGGACTAGCGGGAGTCCATGAGCAGTTCTTC. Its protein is CASSLWQPGLAGVHEQFF.

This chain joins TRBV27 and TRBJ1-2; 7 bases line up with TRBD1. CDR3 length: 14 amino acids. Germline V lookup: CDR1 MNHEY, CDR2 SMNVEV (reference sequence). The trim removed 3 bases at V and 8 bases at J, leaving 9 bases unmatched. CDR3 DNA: TGTGCCAGCAGTTTGGACAGGACTGCTCTGGGCTACACCTTC. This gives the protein CASSLDRTALGYTF.

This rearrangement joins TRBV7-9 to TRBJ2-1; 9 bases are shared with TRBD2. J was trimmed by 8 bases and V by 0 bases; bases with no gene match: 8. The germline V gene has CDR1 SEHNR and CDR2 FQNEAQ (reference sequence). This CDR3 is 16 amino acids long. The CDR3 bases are TGTGCCAGCAGCTTAGCGGGGCGGGAGGGCCCTTATGAGCAGTTCTTC. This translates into CASSLAGREGPYEQFF.

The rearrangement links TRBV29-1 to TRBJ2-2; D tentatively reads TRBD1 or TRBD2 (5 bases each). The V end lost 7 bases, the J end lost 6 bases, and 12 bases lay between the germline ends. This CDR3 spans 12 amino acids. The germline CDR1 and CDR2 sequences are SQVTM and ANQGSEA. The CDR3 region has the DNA TGCAGCGCCAGGGACCTCTCCGGGGAGCTGTTTTTT. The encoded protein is CSARDLSGELFF.

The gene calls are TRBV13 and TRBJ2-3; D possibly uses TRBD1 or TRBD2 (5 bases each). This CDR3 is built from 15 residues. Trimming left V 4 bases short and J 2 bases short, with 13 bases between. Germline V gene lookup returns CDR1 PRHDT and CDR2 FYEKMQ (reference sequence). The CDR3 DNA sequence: TGTGCCAGCAGCTCTGGTGGGACCTACACAGATACGCAGTATTTT. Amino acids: CASSSGGTYTDTQYF.

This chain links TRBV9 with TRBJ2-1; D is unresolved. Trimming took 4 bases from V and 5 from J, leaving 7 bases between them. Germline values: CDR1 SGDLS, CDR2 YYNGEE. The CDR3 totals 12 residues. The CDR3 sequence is CASSYSDNEQFF. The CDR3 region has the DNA TGTGCCAGCAGCTACTCTGACAATGAGCAGTTCTTC.

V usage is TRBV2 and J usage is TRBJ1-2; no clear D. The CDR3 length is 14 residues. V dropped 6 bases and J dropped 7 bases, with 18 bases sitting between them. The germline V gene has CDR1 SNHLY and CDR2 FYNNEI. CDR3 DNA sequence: TGTGCCAGCAGCGTGGGGAAGGAAGTTCGTGGCTACACCTTC. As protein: CASSVGKEVRGYTF.

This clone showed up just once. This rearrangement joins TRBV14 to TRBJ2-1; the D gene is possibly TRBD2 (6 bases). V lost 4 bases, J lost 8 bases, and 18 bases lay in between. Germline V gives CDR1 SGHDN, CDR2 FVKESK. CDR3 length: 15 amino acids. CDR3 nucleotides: TGTGCCAGCAGCCCCGTTTGGGGAGGTGTCGATGAGCAGTTCTTC. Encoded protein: CASSPVWGGVDEQFF.

This CDR3 reads CASSDSPRKPGDGNQPQHF. For the CDR3, the DNA is TGTGCCAGCAGTGACTCACCCAGGAAACCCGGGGATGGCAATCAGCCCCAGCATTTT. This chain uses TRBV6-4 with TRBJ1-5; D unresolved. V was cut by 0 bases and J by 2 bases, with 20 bases left in between. The V gene's germline CDR1 is MRHNA and CDR2 SNTAGT. The length of the CDR3 is 19 residues.

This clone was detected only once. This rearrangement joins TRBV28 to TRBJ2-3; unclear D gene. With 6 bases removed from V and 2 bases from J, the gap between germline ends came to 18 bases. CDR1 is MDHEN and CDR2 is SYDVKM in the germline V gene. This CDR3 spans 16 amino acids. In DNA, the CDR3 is TGTGCCAGCAGGCTGCCGGGCCTACGGACCACAGATACGCAGTATTTT. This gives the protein CASRLPGLRTTDTQYF. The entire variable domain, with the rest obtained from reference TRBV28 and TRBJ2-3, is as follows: DVKVTQSSRYLVKRTGEKVFLECVQDMDHENMFWYRQDPGLGLRLIYFSYDVKMKEKGDIPEGYSVSREKKERFSLILESASTNQTSMYLCASRLPGLRTTDTQYFGPGTRLTVL.

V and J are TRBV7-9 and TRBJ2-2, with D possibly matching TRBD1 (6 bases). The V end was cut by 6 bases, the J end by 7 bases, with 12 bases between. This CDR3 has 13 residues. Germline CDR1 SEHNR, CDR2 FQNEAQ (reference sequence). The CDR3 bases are TGTGCCAGCAGTTCCACAGGGTTCGGGGAGCTGTTTTTT. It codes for CASSSTGFGELFF.

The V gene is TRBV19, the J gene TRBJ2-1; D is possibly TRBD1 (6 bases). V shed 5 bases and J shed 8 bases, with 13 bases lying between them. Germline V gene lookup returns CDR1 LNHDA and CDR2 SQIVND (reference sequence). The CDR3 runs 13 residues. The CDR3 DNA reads TGTGCCAGTAGTTCCCGGACAGTCGATGAGCAGTTCTTC. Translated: CASSSRTVDEQFF. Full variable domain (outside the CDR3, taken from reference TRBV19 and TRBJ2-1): DGGITQSPKYLFRKEGQNVTLSCEQNLNHDAMYWYRQDPGQGLRLIYYSQIVNDFQKGDIAEGYSVSREKKESFPLTVTSAQKNPTAFYLCASSSRTVDEQFFGPGTRLTVL.

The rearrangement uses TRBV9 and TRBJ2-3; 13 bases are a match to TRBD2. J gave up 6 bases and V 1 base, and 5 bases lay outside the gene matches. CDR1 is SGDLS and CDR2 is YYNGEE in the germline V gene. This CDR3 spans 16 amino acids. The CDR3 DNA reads TGTGCCAGCAGCGTATTTGGACTAGCGGGAGACGATACGCAGTATTTT. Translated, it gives CASSVFGLAGDDTQYF.

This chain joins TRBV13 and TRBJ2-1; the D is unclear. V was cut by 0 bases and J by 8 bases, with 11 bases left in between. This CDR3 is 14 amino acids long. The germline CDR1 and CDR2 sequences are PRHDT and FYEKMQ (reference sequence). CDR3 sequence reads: CASSLGEEYYEQFF. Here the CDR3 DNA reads TGTGCCAGCAGCTTAGGCGAAGAATACTATGAGCAGTTCTTC.

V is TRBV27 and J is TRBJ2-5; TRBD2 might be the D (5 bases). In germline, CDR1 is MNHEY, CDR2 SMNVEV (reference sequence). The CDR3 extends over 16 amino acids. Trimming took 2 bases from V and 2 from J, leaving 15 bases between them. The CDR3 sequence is CASSLELRGSQETQYF. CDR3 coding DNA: TGTGCCAGCAGTTTAGAACTACGGGGAAGTCAAGAGACCCAGTACTTC.

CDR3 protein: CAWSVLGLDKYEQYF. In DNA, the CDR3 is TGTGCCTGGAGTGTCCTGGGGCTGGATAAGTACGAGCAGTACTTC. The chain carries TRBV30 and TRBJ2-7; tentative D call: TRBD1 (5 bases). The CDR3 totals 15 residues. V lost 0 bases and J lost 4, with 16 bases in between. Germline assignment: CDR1 GTSNPN and CDR2 SVGIG (reference sequence). Full variable domain (outside the CDR3, taken from reference TRBV30 and TRBJ2-7): SQTIHQWPATLVQPVGSPLSLECTVEGTSNPNLYWYRQAAGRGLQLLFYSVGIGQISSEVPQNLSASRPQDRQFILSSKKLLLSDSGFYLCAWSVLGLDKYEQYFGPGTRLTVT.

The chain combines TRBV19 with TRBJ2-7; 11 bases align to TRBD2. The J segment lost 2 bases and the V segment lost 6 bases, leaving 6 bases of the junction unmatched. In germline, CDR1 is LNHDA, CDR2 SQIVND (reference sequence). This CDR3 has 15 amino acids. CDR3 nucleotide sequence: TGTGCCAGTAGCACCGGGACTAGCGGTCCCTACGAGCAGTACTTC. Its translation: CASSTGTSGPYEQYF. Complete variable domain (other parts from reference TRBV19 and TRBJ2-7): DGGITQSPKYLFRKEGQNVTLSCEQNLNHDAMYWYRQDPGQGLRLIYYSQIVNDFQKGDIAEGYSVSREKKESFPLTVTSAQKNPTAFYLCASSTGTSGPYEQYFGPGTRLTVT.

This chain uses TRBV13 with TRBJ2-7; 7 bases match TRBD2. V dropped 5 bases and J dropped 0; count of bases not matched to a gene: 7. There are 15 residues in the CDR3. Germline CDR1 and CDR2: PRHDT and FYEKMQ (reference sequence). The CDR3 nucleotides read TGTGCCAGCAGCAGTCTTGGCGGGAGCTCCTACGAGCAGTACTTC. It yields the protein CASSSLGGSSYEQYF.